The rows below give T cell receptor beta chains drawn from one sample of a study of T cells in Graves' hyperthyroidism and ophthalmopathy. TCRdb re-called the multiplex PCR reads through MiXCR, storing one row per CDR3 protein. Of over 550,000 distinct CDR3 sequences listed, approximately 16% were seen once; the top ten hold 18%. The material sequenced was blood. The origin of the receptors is a woman aged 18-30 years with Graves' hyperthyroidism. Each CDR3 is given with its conserved first and last residue. Fields, in order: V gene, clone size, D gene, J gene, CDR3 DNA, CDR3 protein. D genes are given only for firm matches. Size tells how often a clone was seen (once, few, many) or the class of an expanded clone, and some rows leave it out.

TRBV25-1	.	.	TRBJ2-2	TGTGCCAGCAGTAGAGAGGACTACTCGAACACCGGGGAGCTGTTTTTT	CASSREDYSNTGELFF
TRBV20-1	many	TRBD2	TRBJ2-2	TGCAGTGCTAGAGAGCCCCGACTAGCGCGAAACACCGGGGAGCTGTTTTTT	CSAREPRLARNTGELFF
TRBV15	few	.	TRBJ1-6	TGTGCCACCAGCGTCCCGCGGGGGTCCCTCCACTTT	CATSVPRGSLHF
TRBV6-1	many	.	TRBJ2-7	TGTGCCAGCACCCCACCGGGACGGAGCTACGAGCAGTACTTC	CASTPPGRSYEQYF
TRBV7-2	.	.	TRBJ1-1	TGTGCCAGCAGTCCGGGGGCTTTGAACACTGAAGCTTTCTTT	CASSPGALNTEAFF
TRBV11-2	few	.	TRBJ2-5	TGTGCCAGCAGCTTTAGTGGATCGCCCACCCAGTACTTC	CASSFSGSPTQYF
TRBV19	many	.	TRBJ1-1	TGTGCCAGTAGTCCTCCGACGGTCCTGGGGATGAACACTGAAGCTTTCTTT	CASSPPTVLGMNTEAFF
TRBV7-9	few	TRBD2	TRBJ2-2	TGTGCCAGCAGCTTCCCAACTAGCGGAGACACCGGGGAGCTGTTTTTT	CASSFPTSGDTGELFF
TRBV28	.	.	TRBJ2-7	TGTGCCAGCAGTTTAAGTCACGGCCACTCCTACGAGCAGTACTTC	CASSLSHGHSYEQYF
TRBV10-2	few	TRBD2	TRBJ2-2	TGCGCCAGCAGCCAACTAGCGTCCTACGGGGAGCTGTTTTTT	CASSQLASYGELFF
TRBV28	.	.	TRBJ2-3	TGTGCCAGCAGCCCCGGCTGGGCGGGGGATACGCAGTATTTT	CASSPGWAGDTQYF
TRBV4-1	.	.	TRBJ2-3	TGCGCCAGCAGCTCCTGGCGGGGGCCCTCCACAGATACGCAGTATTTT	CASSSWRGPSTDTQYF
TRBV6-2/TRBV6-3	many	TRBD2	TRBJ2-7	TGTGCCAGCAGTTACACAACGGGACTAAGGAACGAGCAGTACTTC	CASSYTTGLRNEQYF
TRBV7-8	many	TRBD2	TRBJ2-5	TGTGCCAGCAGCGGTCGACTAGCGGGGGGTCAAGAGACCCAGTACTTC	CASSGRLAGGQETQYF
TRBV6-1	many	TRBD2	TRBJ2-7	TGTGCCAGCGAGGGACTAGCGGGAGGGTTGCTTACGAGCTGGTACTTC	CASEGLAGGLLTSWYF
TRBV6-1	few	.	TRBJ2-4	TGTGCCAGCAGCCCGTCCTCGGACATTCAGTACTTC	CASSPSSDIQYF
TRBV28	many	.	TRBJ2-3	TGTGCCAGCAGTTACCTCAGCAGGGGAGGCACGCAGTATTTT	CASSYLSRGGTQYF
TRBV9	.	.	TRBJ2-3	TGTGCCAGCAGCGTAGATGCGGAGCCCACAGATACGCAGTATTTT	CASSVDAEPTDTQYF
TRBV10-3	many	TRBD2	TRBJ2-1	TGTGCCATCAGTGAAGAAGCGGGATCTTACAATGAGCAGTTCTTC	CAISEEAGSYNEQFF
TRBV2	many	.	TRBJ2-1	TGTGCCAGCGCCGAGGGGGTCTGGGGGAGCGGCAATGAGCAGTTCTTC	CASAEGVWGSGNEQFF
TRBV6-5	many	.	TRBJ2-7	TGTGCCAGCAGTTACTCGTGTTGTCAGAACTCCTACGAGCAGTACTTC	CASSYSCCQNSYEQYF
TRBV28	.	.	TRBJ2-3	TGTGTCAGCAGCCCCAGTGGGGGGAGCACAGATACGCAGTATTTT	CVSSPSGGSTDTQYF
TRBV5-1	few	TRBD1	TRBJ1-6	TGCGCCAGCAAGACCGGGACAGGGGCCTCACCCCTCCACTTT	CASKTGTGASPLHF
TRBV3-1	.	TRBD1	TRBJ1-2	TGTGCCAGCAGCCAAGCCTTAGGGGGGACAGGCGATTATGGCTACACCTTC	CASSQALGGTGDYGYTF
TRBV29-1	few	.	TRBJ2-7	TGCAGCGTTGAGTCGGGGAAGTCCTACGAGCAGTACTTC	CSVESGKSYEQYF
TRBV20-1	many	.	TRBJ2-7	TGCAGTGCTAGGGACCGAGTCTACGAGCAGTACTTC	CSARDRVYEQYF
TRBV12-3/TRBV12-4	many	.	TRBJ1-1	TGTGCCAGCAGTCCCCACAGGGACACTGAAGCTTTCTTT	CASSPHRDTEAFF
TRBV6-1	many	.	TRBJ1-2	TGTGCCAGCAGTGAAGCGAAATCATGGGGCTATGGCTACACCTTC	CASSEAKSWGYGYTF
TRBV2	few	.	TRBJ2-2	TGTGCCAGCAGTGAAGCCCTATCCCGCCTATTCACCGGGGAGCTGTTTTTT	CASSEALSRLFTGELFF
TRBV15	many	.	TRBJ1-5	TGTGCCACCAGCCTAGGGAGGAGCAATCAGCCCCAGCATTTT	CATSLGRSNQPQHF
TRBV14	few	TRBD2	TRBJ2-1	TGTGCCAGCAGTCCGACTAGCGGATTGGGAGAGCAGTTCTTC	CASSPTSGLGEQFF
TRBV12-3/TRBV12-4	many	.	TRBJ2-1	TGTGCCAGCAGTTCTCCGGGACCCCGAGGAGGGGAGCAGTTCTTC	CASSSPGPRGGEQFF
TRBV2	many	TRBD2	TRBJ2-1	TGTGCCAGCAAAGGACTAGCGGGAGCGGGTGAGCAGTTCTTC	CASKGLAGAGEQFF
TRBV7-9	.	.	TRBJ2-1	TGTGCCAGCAGCTTAGTGGGGAAGGGGCGTGAGCAGTTCTTC	CASSLVGKGREQFF
TRBV13	.	.	TRBJ2-1	TGTGCCAGCAGGGAAGGGGGATACGAGCAGTTCTTC	CASREGGYEQFF
TRBV10-1	.	.	TRBJ2-3	TGCGCCAGCAGTGAGTGGGACAGCACAGATACGCAGTATTTT	CASSEWDSTDTQYF
TRBV7-2	many	.	TRBJ1-5	TGTGCCAGCAGCTTAGATGGTCCCAGTCAGCCCCAGCATTTT	CASSLDGPSQPQHF
TRBV12-3/TRBV12-4	.	.	TRBJ2-3	TGTGCCAGCAGTTTAAGTAGTGATGATACGCAGTATTTT	CASSLSSDDTQYF
TRBV4-3	.	.	TRBJ2-3	TGCGCCAGCAGCCGAAGGGGTGTGTGGGCAAGCGCTGACACAGATACGCAGTATTTT	CASSRRGVWASADTDTQYF
TRBV6-2/TRBV6-3	.	.	TRBJ1-5	TGTGCCAGCAGTTACACCCGTGGCCGGCTAGAACAGCCCCAGCATTTT	CASSYTRGRLEQPQHF
TRBV11-2	few	.	TRBJ2-7	TGTGCCAGCAGCTTAGACGGTAGGGTCTACGAGCAGTACTTC	CASSLDGRVYEQYF
TRBV7-8	many	TRBD1	TRBJ2-7	TGTGCCAGCAGCCCACGCGGACAGGGGTCCTACGAGCAGTACTTC	CASSPRGQGSYEQYF
TRBV2	many	TRBD1	TRBJ2-7	TGTGCCAGCGACTCTGACAGGGGAGCCCACGAGCAGTACTTC	CASDSDRGAHEQYF
TRBV18	many	.	TRBJ1-1	TGTGCCAGCTCACCCAGCATTACTGGGGACACTGAAGCTTTCTTT	CASSPSITGDTEAFF
TRBV19	once	.	TRBJ1-3	TGTGCCAGTAGTATCCCAACAAGTGACTCTGGAAACACCATATATTTT	CASSIPTSDSGNTIYF
TRBV6-5	.	.	TRBJ1-5	TGTGCCAGCAGTTATGACTTGAGCAATCAGCCCCAGCATTTT	CASSYDLSNQPQHF
TRBV2	many	TRBD1	TRBJ1-2	TGTGCCAGCACCGAGGGGGCAGCTAACTATGGCTACACCTTC	CASTEGAANYGYTF
TRBV7-3	.	TRBD1	TRBJ2-3	TGTGCCAGCAGCTTGGGGGACAGTCAAGATACGCAGTATTTT	CASSLGDSQDTQYF
TRBV28	few	.	TRBJ1-5	TGTGCCAGCAGTTTCCGCCGGCTCAGTAATCAGCCCCAGCATTTT	CASSFRRLSNQPQHF
TRBV28	.	TRBD1	TRBJ1-6	TGTGCCAGCAGCGAACAGGGGGCGTCCTATAATTCACCCCTCCACTTT	CASSEQGASYNSPLHF
TRBV28	many	TRBD2	TRBJ2-7	TGTGCCAGCAGCTCACTAGCGGGCCATTTCGAGCAGTACTTC	CASSSLAGHFEQYF
TRBV2	many	TRBD2	TRBJ2-3	TGTGCCAGCAGTCCCTCTAGCGGGAGAGATACGCAGTATTTT	CASSPSSGRDTQYF
TRBV2	many	.	TRBJ1-4	TGTGCCAGCAGTGTTCATACAGTTTTACTTAATGAAAAACTGTTTTTT	CASSVHTVLLNEKLFF